One and the same sample provided the 2 T cell receptor beta chains below, sequenced in a study of beta chain features in type 1 diabetes (dated by TCRdb to the late 2010s). The library was produced with the immunoSEQ multiplex PCR assay. The High Capacity cDNA Reverse Transcription Kit was used to reverse transcribe all of the isolated RNA, meaning that expressed TCRB transcripts were what got sequenced. The table comes from immuneACCESS by way of TCRdb, which keeps in-frame sequences with V and J called. Part of the clones is missing from these tables; in studies checked, under half for an unresolved V gene and the rest for unknown reasons. The sample yields under 500,000 clones; about 30% were counted once. Of the sample, roughly 0.066% falls within the top ten clones. The specimen sequenced was naive CD4+ T cells from blood. The cell subset or site label for this specimen denotes: true naive CD4+ T cells. The source is a man aged 18 to 30 in good health.

This clone has more than one count but fewer than ten. The chain combines TRBV30 with TRBJ2-7; D possibly matches TRBD1 or TRBD2 (5 bases each). The V and J ends lost 2 bases and 3 bases respectively, with 14 bases between them. This CDR3 has 14 amino acids. In germline, CDR1 is GTSNPN, CDR2 SVGIG (reference sequence). CDR3 in DNA: TGTGCCTGGAGTACCGGGGCCCAGGTCTACGAGCAGTACTTC. Amino acid sequence: CAWSTGAQVYEQYF.

This clone has a handful of counts. This sequence joins TRBV7-8 and TRBJ2-3; D not certain. V gave up 0 bases and J gave up 0 bases, with 4 bases separating them. The CDR3 consists of 14 residues. The germline V gene encodes CDR1 SGHVS and CDR2 FQNEAQ. The CDR3 here is CASSLARSTDTQYF. CDR3 DNA sequence: TGTGCCAGCAGCTTAGCGCGGAGCACAGATACGCAGTATTTT.